Presented here are 23 T cell receptor beta chains from one specimen sequenced in a study of shared clonotypes between healthy human individuals. Sequencing was performed with immunoSEQ multiplex PCR; in TCRdb, only in-frame clones are kept and a portion is missing. In the table there are about 480,000 clones, about 75% of which are singletons. Sequences were obtained from PBMCs. The receptors stem from a woman in her thirties or forties in good health. Some clones in this sample may be carry-over from other donors' samples.

The gene calls are TRBV21-1 and TRBJ2-6; the D call in the table, TRBD2, was not verified against the DNA. TRBV21-1 is classified as a pseudogene. This CDR3 region has 14 residues. The CDR3 DNA reads TGTGCCAGCAGCCGGGACTCTGGGGCCAACGTCCTGACTTTC. Its translation is CASSRDSGANVLTF.

V is TRBV7-9 and J is TRBJ2-3, with 7 positions matching TRBD1. The length of the CDR3 is 15 residues. The V segment lost 5 bases and the J segment 3 bases; nucleotides outside the gene matches: 8. In germline, CDR1 is SEHNR, CDR2 FQNEAQ (reference sequence). The CDR3 reads CASSPGTAGTDTQYF. The DNA of the CDR3 is TGTGCCAGCAGCCCCGGGACAGCTGGGACAGATACGCAGTATTTT. The variable domain in full, with the rest retrieved from reference TRBV7-9 and TRBJ2-3, is DTGVSQNPRHKITKRGQNVTFRCDPISEHNRLYWYRQTLGQGPEFLTYFQNEAQLEKSRLLSDRFSAERPKGSFSTLEIQRTEQGDSAMYLCASSPGTAGTDTQYFGPGTRLTVL.

The CDR3: CASSRAGELFF. The CDR3, as DNA: TGTGCCAGTAGTCGAGCGGGGGAGCTGTTTTTT. This chain links TRBV19 with TRBJ2-2; the D is unclear. Germline V CDR1 and CDR2: LNHDA, SQIVND (reference sequence). This CDR3 contains 11 residues. The V gene lost 5 bases and the J gene lost 8 bases, with 6 bases spanning the gap.

This chain joins TRBV19 and TRBJ2-7, with 15 nucleotides matching TRBD2. The CDR3 sequence is 15 residues long. Germline-derived CDR1 and CDR2 are LNHDA and SQIVND (reference sequence). V was clipped by 3 bases and J by 4 bases; unmatched bases: 1. The CDR3 protein is CASSIGTSGRYEQYF. The CDR3 DNA reads as TGTGCCAGTAGTATCGGGACTAGCGGGAGGTACGAGCAGTACTTC.

The rearrangement joins TRBV14 to TRBJ1-5, with a tentative D call TRBD1 (6 bases). This CDR3 is 18 amino acids long. Germline CDR1 and CDR2: SGHDN and FVKESK. V lost 0 bases and J 2 bases, leaving 17 bases between the germline ends. CDR3 residues: CASSQDLSGAGGNQPQHF. In DNA, the CDR3 is TGTGCCAGCAGCCAAGATCTTTCAGGGGCCGGGGGCAATCAGCCCCAGCATTTT.

The chain links TRBV6-5 to TRBJ2-3; no clear D. The length of the CDR3 is 14 residues. CDR1 and CDR2 (germline): MNHEY, SVGAGI. V shed 5 bases and J shed 1 base, with 10 bases lying between them. CDR3 DNA sequence: TGTGCCAGCAGTGTGGTTTTGGGCACAGATACGCAGTATTTT. It translates to CASSVVLGTDTQYF.

The chain uses TRBV5-1 and TRBJ2-5; no clear D. Per the germline V gene, CDR1 is SGHRS and CDR2 is YFSETQ. V dropped 0 bases and J dropped 4 bases, with 7 bases sitting between them. The CDR3 extends over 13 amino acids. This CDR3 reads CASSLAILETQYF. The CDR3 DNA is TGCGCCAGCAGCTTGGCCATTTTAGAGACCCAGTACTTC.

The chain combines TRBV10-3 with TRBJ2-5; D may be TRBD1 (6 bases). Per the germline V gene, CDR1 is ENHRY and CDR2 is SYGVKD. The CDR3 consists of 14 residues. V was clipped by 2 bases and J by 2 bases, with 9 bases between them. CDR3 coding DNA: TGTGCCATCAGTGAGCGGGGACAACAAGAGACCCAGTACTTC. Translation gives CAISERGQQETQYF.

This clone was found once. The chain carries TRBV6-5 and TRBJ2-7, with D unclear. Trimming took 5 bases from V and 0 from J, leaving 11 bases between them. The CDR3 sequence is 14 residues long. Germline CDR1 and CDR2: MNHEY and SVGAGI. The CDR3 reads CASSQERFSYEQYF. Written as DNA, the CDR3 is TGTGCCAGCAGTCAAGAGAGGTTCTCCTACGAGCAGTACTTC.

V is TRBV7-9 and J is TRBJ2-7, with 9 bases identical to TRBD1. The CDR3 extends over 14 amino acids. V was clipped by 5 bases and J by 5 bases; unmatched bases: 7. Germline assignment: CDR1 SEHNR and CDR2 FQNEAQ (reference sequence). The chain's CDR3 is CASSPRTGVDEQYF. The CDR3 nucleotides are TGTGCCAGCAGCCCTCGGACAGGGGTGGACGAGCAGTACTTC.

The CDR3 reads CSGKRPSTDTQYF. In DNA form, the CDR3 reads TGCAGCGGAAAGAGGCCCAGCACAGATACGCAGTATTTT. The gene calls are TRBV29-1 and TRBJ2-3, with D unresolved. CDR3 length equals 13 residues. CDR1 and CDR2 from the germline V gene are SQVTM and ANQGSEA. V was cut by 7 bases and J by 0 bases, with 11 bases left in between.

The chain carries TRBV13 and TRBJ2-4; D unresolved. Germline CDR1 PRHDT, CDR2 FYEKMQ (reference sequence). The length of the CDR3 is 15 residues. The germline V and J ends were trimmed by 0 bases and 1 base, with 7 bases remaining between them. CDR3 sequence (DNA): TGTGCCAGCAGCTTAGGCCTTGGGGCCAAAAACATTCAGTACTTC. As protein: CASSLGLGAKNIQYF.

The CDR3 is CASILSGLAGDHEQYF. The CDR3 nucleotides read TGTGCCAGCATCCTATCGGGACTAGCGGGAGACCACGAGCAGTACTTC. The chain combines TRBV28 with TRBJ2-7; 14 nucleotides line up with TRBD2. Trimming at V came to 7 bases and at J to 5 bases, leaving 10 bases not matched to a gene. From germline, CDR1 is MDHEN and CDR2 SYDVKM. The CDR3 consists of 16 residues.

The V call is TRBV5-1, the J call TRBJ1-1; weak D call: TRBD1 (6 bases). This CDR3 spans 14 amino acids. The V gene's germline CDR1 is SGHRS and CDR2 YFSETQ. Trimming cost V 3 bases and J 3 bases, with 12 bases left between them. This CDR3 reads CASSSGGTYTEAFF. The CDR3 DNA reads as TGCGCCAGCAGCTCTGGCGGGACATACACTGAAGCTTTCTTT.

This chain links TRBV6-4 with TRBJ2-2, with a tentative D call TRBD1 (5 bases). Germline-derived CDR1 and CDR2 are MRHNA and SNTAGT. This CDR3 has 15 amino acids. The V gene lost 0 bases and the J gene lost 6 bases, with 11 bases spanning the gap. CDR3 residues: CASSDSHLTAGELFF. The CDR3, as DNA: TGTGCCAGCAGTGACTCCCACTTGACAGCCGGGGAGCTGTTTTTT.

This rearrangement joins TRBV5-8 to TRBJ2-1; D unresolved. Germline CDR1 and CDR2: SGHTS and YDEGEE. This CDR3 is 12 amino acids long. V was pared by 3 bases and J by 7 bases, with 8 bases between. The CDR3 DNA follows: TGTGCCAGCAGCTCGTCCAATAATGAGCAGTTCTTC. Residues: CASSSSNNEQFF. The complete variable domain, with remaining parts taken from reference TRBV5-8 and TRBJ2-1, reads EAGVTQSPTHLIKTRGQQATLRCSPISGHTSVYWYQQALGLGLQFLLWYDEGEERNRGNFPPRFSGRQFPNYSSELNVNALELEDSALYLCASSSSNNEQFFGPGTRLTVL.

This chain uses TRBV5-4 with TRBJ2-3; D gene uncertain. Trimming left V 1 base short and J 6 bases short, with 6 bases between. Germline V gene sequence: CDR1 SGHNT, CDR2 YYREEE (reference sequence). The CDR3 consists of 12 residues. CDR3 amino acids: CASSLRWDTQYF. The CDR3 bases are TGTGCCAGCAGCTTGAGATGGGATACGCAGTATTTT.

This clone was counted between two and nine times. The V gene is TRBV5-6, the J gene TRBJ2-7; TRBD2 aligns across 8 bases. Trimming at V came to 4 bases and at J to 0 bases, leaving 6 bases not matched to a gene. Per the germline V gene, CDR1 is SGHDT and CDR2 is YYEEEE. This CDR3 spans 15 amino acids. The CDR3 reads CASSRGLVSSYEQYF. For the CDR3, the DNA is TGTGCCAGCAGCCGGGGACTAGTCAGCTCCTACGAGCAGTACTTC.

This chain joins TRBV10-3 and TRBJ1-5, with a possible D match to TRBD1 (5 bases). Germline CDR1 and CDR2: ENHRY and SYGVKD. V lost 2 bases to trimming and J lost 6 bases, with 11 bases between them. The CDR3 is 14 amino acids. CDR3 sequence (DNA): TGTGCCATCAGTGAGGAGGGGCAGTTTCAGCCCCAGCATTTT. Translating gives CAISEEGQFQPQHF.

The chain links TRBV7-9 to TRBJ1-5; 9 bases are a match to TRBD1. The CDR3 sequence is 16 residues long. Germline assignment: CDR1 SEHNR and CDR2 FQNEAQ (reference sequence). With 5 bases clipped from V and 4 bases from J, the junction kept 9 bases outside the gene matches. The CDR3 DNA reads as TGTGCCAGCAGCGCGGGACAGGGCGGACGAAATCAGCCCCAGCATTTT. Amino acids: CASSAGQGGRNQPQHF.

This clone was recorded a few times. The genes are TRBV30 and TRBJ1-2; no reliable D call. The ends were cut back, 1 base at V and 5 bases at J, with 8 bases in the middle. The germline V gene has CDR1 GTSNPN and CDR2 SVGIG (reference sequence). CDR3 length: 12 amino acids. CDR3 region: CAWSGPPYGYTF. The CDR3 DNA follows: TGTGCCTGGAGTGGGCCGCCTTATGGCTACACCTTC.

V gene TRBV4-2 combines with J gene TRBJ1-5; 7 positions match TRBD1. CDR1 and CDR2 (germline): LGHNA, YNFKEQ. V dropped 0 bases and J dropped 0; count of bases not matched to a gene: 5. This CDR3 region has 17 residues. DNA for the CDR3: TGTGCCAGCAGCCAAGATTGGGACAGTTATAGCAATCAGCCCCAGCATTTT. Its protein product is CASSQDWDSYSNQPQHF.

This clone has just one count. The gene calls are TRBV6-5 and TRBJ2-3; 10 bases are shared with TRBD2. The length of the CDR3 is 15 residues. The germline V gene encodes CDR1 MNHEY and CDR2 SVGAGI. V shed 5 bases, J shed 3 bases, and the junction held 5 bases outside the gene matches. The CDR3 loop is CASSRSGRLTDTQYF. CDR3 coding DNA: TGTGCCAGCAGTCGTAGCGGGAGGTTGACAGATACGCAGTATTTT.